This T cell receptor beta chain was identified in a study of blood T cell repertoires in COVID-19. Study summary: The United States, Italy and Spain provided the acute and convalescent COVID-19 samples. In each case, the material was cDNA or gDNA derived from T cells, B-cell-depleted T cells, or PBMCs.

Germline V CDR1 and CDR2: LGHDT, YNNKEL (reference sequence). With V trimmed by 8 bases and J by 0 bases, 5 bases remained unmatched. This CDR3 is 15 amino acids long. In the authors' methods: Reference gene primer amplification in the assay estimated nucleated cell counts. TCRdb keeps only in-frame clones here, not all; method: immunoSEQ multiplex PCR. V and J calls plus clone size are reproduced from that table; the DNA served to infer D and trimming. The sample includes about 10,000 clones, roughly 72% of them seen just once. Sequencing input: peripheral blood. This rearrangement joins TRBV3-1 (or the pseudogene TRBV3-2) to TRBJ1-3, with 9 bases aligning to TRBD1. This receptor was obtained from a human donor in a cohort sampled during active COVID-19. CDR3 loop: CASGQGLNSGNTIYF. In nucleotides, the CDR3 is TGTGCCAGCGGACAGGGGTTGAACTCTGGAAACACCATATATTTT.